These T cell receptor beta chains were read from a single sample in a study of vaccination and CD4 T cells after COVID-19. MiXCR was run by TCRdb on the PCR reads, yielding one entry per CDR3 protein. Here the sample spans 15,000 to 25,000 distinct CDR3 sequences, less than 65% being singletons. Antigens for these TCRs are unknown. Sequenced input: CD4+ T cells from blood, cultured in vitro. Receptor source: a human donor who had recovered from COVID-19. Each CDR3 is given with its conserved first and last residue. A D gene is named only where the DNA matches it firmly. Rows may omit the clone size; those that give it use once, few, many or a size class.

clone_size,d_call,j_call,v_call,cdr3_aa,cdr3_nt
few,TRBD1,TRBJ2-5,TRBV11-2,CASSSGPGQGQETQYF,TGTGCCAGCAGTTCGGGGCCGGGACAGGGGCAAGAGACCCAGTACTTC
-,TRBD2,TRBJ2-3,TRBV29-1,CSSDQGGTDTQYF,TGCAGCTCTGATCAGGGAGGGACAGATACGCAGTATTTT
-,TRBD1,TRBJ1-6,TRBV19,CASSTGQKNSPLHF,TGTGCCAGTAGTACGGGACAGAAGAATTCACCCCTCCACTTT
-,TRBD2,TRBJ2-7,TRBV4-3,CASSHSGRAGEQYF,TGCGCCAGCAGCCATAGCGGGAGGGCCGGCGAGCAGTACTTC
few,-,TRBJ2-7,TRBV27,CASSNQPFFSKRDF,TGTGCCAGCAGTAACCAGCCCTTCTTCTCTAAAAGGGACTTC
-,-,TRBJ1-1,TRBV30,CAWREETEAFF,TGTGCCTGGAGGGAGGAGACTGAAGCTTTCTTT
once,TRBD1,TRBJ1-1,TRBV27,CASRVGQGAYTEAFF,TGTGCCAGCAGGGTCGGCCAGGGGGCGTACACTGAAGCTTTCTTT
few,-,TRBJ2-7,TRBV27,CASSLGWDNSYEQYF,TGTGCCAGCAGTTTAGGTTGGGACAACTCCTACGAGCAGTACTTC
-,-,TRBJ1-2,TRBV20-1,CNARELKAHGYTF,TGCAATGCTAGAGAGCTTAAGGCCCATGGCTACACCTTC
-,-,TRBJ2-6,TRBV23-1,CASNRELLGANVLTF,TGCGCCAGCAACAGGGAGCTACTTGGGGCCAACGTCCTGACTTTC
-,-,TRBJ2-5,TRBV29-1,CSVAGETQYF,TGCAGCGTGGCTGGAGAGACCCAGTACTTC
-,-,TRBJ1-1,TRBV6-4,CASSSDRGSEAFF,TGTGCCAGCAGTTCGGACCGAGGATCAGAAGCTTTCTTT
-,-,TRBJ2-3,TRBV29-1,CSVEAGSTDTQYF,TGCAGCGTTGAGGCAGGGTCCACAGATACGCAGTATTTT
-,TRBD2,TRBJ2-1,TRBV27,CASSQTSGRDTEQFF,TGTGCCAGCAGTCAGACTAGCGGGAGAGACACTGAGCAGTTCTTC
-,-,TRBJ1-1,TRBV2,CASGALPTEAFF,TGTGCCAGCGGGGCCTTACCCACTGAAGCTTTCTTT
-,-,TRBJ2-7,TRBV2,CASSENRHEQYF,TGTGCCAGCAGTGAGAATAGGCACGAGCAGTACTTC
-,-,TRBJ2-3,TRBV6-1,CASSKGVTDTQYF,TGTGCCAGCAGCAAGGGAGTTACAGATACGCAGTATTTT
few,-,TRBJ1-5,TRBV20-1,CSAREGLNQPQHF,TGCAGTGCTAGGGAAGGACTAAATCAGCCCCAGCATTTT
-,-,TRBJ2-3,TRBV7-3,CASSLKGERFGTDTQYF,TGTGCCAGCAGCTTAAAGGGCGAGCGGTTCGGCACAGATACGCAGTATTTT
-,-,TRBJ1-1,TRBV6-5,CASSYSSAATEAFF,TGTGCCAGCAGTTACTCTTCGGCGGCCACTGAAGCTTTCTTT